The 23 T cell receptor beta chains in this list originate from one sample, sequenced in a study of T-cell reconstitution after alpha-beta-depleted transplantation in children. Preparation of the TCRbeta library used unique molecular identifiers. TCRdb re-analysed the PCR reads in MiXCR, keeping a single row per CDR3 protein. The sample holds 900,000 or so distinct CDR3 sequences, roughly 15% seen once. The starting material was PBMCs, mostly from graft donor cells, obtained 360 days after TCRalphabeta/CD19-depleted stem cell transplant. All receptors come from a male patient between 10 and 17 years old who had a stem cell transplant for acute lymphoblastic leukemia, so the T cells may come from the graft donor.

This clonotype showed up just a few times. The V gene is TRBV7-9, the J gene TRBJ2-7, with 7 bases fitting TRBD2. The CDR3 loop spans 14 amino acids. V was pared by 1 base and J by 4 bases, with 4 bases of the junction left unmatched. Germline V gene sequence: CDR1 SEHNR, CDR2 FQNEAQ (reference sequence). This chain's CDR3 is CASSLVAAGYEQYF. CDR3 bases: TGTGCCAGCAGCTTAGTGGCAGCGGGGTACGAGCAGTACTTC.

The chain couples TRBV7-8 to TRBJ2-7; possibly TRBD1 or TRBD2 for D (5 bases each). CDR3 length: 14 amino acids. Germline values: CDR1 SGHVS, CDR2 FQNEAQ. V was cut by 5 bases and J by 6 bases, with 17 bases left in between. CDR3 amino acids: CASSPSGQAGEQYF. Here the CDR3 DNA reads TGTGCCAGCAGCCCGTCGGGGCAGGCGGGCGAGCAGTACTTC. Filled out from reference TRBV7-8 and TRBJ2-7, the complete variable domain reads GAGVSQSPRYKVAKRGQDVALRCDPISGHVSLFWYQQALGQGPEFLTYFQNEAQLDKSGLPSDRFFAERPEGSVSTLKIQRTQQEDSAVYLCASSPSGQAGEQYFGPGTRLTVT.

Of note for this clonotype: A junction end diverges from the germline sequence, so it may reflect a read error. The V call is TRBV7-9, the J call TRBJ2-1; 8 bases agree with TRBD1. CDR3 length equals 15 residues. The V gene's germline CDR1 is SEHNR and CDR2 FQNEAQ (reference sequence). The CDR3 is CASSLLGQGGNEQFF. CDR3 DNA sequence: TGTGCCAGCAGCTTACTCGGACAGGGAGGAAATGAGCAGTTCTTT. The entire variable domain, with the rest obtained from reference TRBV7-9 and TRBJ2-1, is as follows: DTGVSQNPRHKITKRGQNVTFRCDPISEHNRLYWYRQTLGQGPEFLTYFQNEAQLEKSRLLSDRFSAERPKGSFSTLEIQRTEQGDSAMYLCASSLLGQGGNEQFFGPGTRLTVL.

The V call is TRBV14, the J call TRBJ2-7; 11 bases are shared with TRBD2. Looked up from germline, CDR1 is SGHDN and CDR2 is FVKESK. Trimming cost V 4 bases and J 0 bases; bases outside gene matches: 2. This CDR3 has 15 residues. The CDR3 loop reads CASSRLAGLSYEQYF. The CDR3 DNA follows: TGTGCCAGCAGCCGACTAGCGGGACTCTCCTACGAGCAGTACTTC.

This clonotype was picked up a small number of times. V gene TRBV4-1 combines with J gene TRBJ2-7, with D possibly being TRBD2 (5 bases). Per the germline V gene, CDR1 is MGHRA and CDR2 is YSYEKL. This CDR3 has 14 residues. Trimming removed 5 bases at V and 5 bases at J, with 16 bases between. In nucleotides, the CDR3 is TGCGCCAGCAGCAGAGGAACGAGGGCCGACGAGCAGTACTTC. It codes for CASSRGTRADEQYF.

This clonotype was observed a few times. This rearrangement joins TRBV4-1 to TRBJ2-2; D may be TRBD2 (7 bases). CDR1 MGHRA and CDR2 YSYEKL come from the germline V gene. The CDR3 spans 15 residues. V lost 5 bases and J lost 4, with 14 bases in between. CDR3 sequence: CASSKVGGGTGELFF. The CDR3 DNA follows: TGCGCCAGCAGCAAGGTGGGAGGGGGCACCGGGGAGCTGTTTTTT.

This clonotype was observed a few times. The rearrangement links TRBV20-1 to TRBJ2-3, with 7 nucleotides matching TRBD1. The CDR3 is made up of 15 amino acids. Germline V gives CDR1 DFQATT, CDR2 SNEGSKA (reference sequence). The junction had 9 bases not matched to a gene; V was cut back by 0 bases and J by 6 bases. The CDR3 sequence: CSARDLDRDTDTQYF. DNA of the CDR3: TGCAGTGCTAGAGATCTTGACAGGGACACGGATACGCAGTATTTT.

Notes on this clonotype: Germline is not matched at one junction end, which may reflect a read error. The V gene is TRBV18, the J gene TRBJ1-2, with D perhaps matching TRBD1 (6 bases). CDR3 length: 11 amino acids. Germline values: CDR1 KGHSH, CDR2 LQKENI. The CDR3 spells CASSQLDSSNF. CDR3 coding DNA: TGTGCCAGCTCACAGTTGGACAGCTCCAACTTC.

The V gene is TRBV7-2, the J gene TRBJ2-7; 13 nucleotides line up with TRBD2. Looked up from germline, CDR1 is SGHTA and CDR2 is FQGNSA. The CDR3 covers 16 residues. V gave up 1 base and J gave up 3 bases; unmatched junction bases: 3. The chain's CDR3 is CASSLVLAGGGYEQYF. CDR3 DNA: TGTGCCAGCAGCTTAGTACTAGCGGGAGGGGGCTACGAGCAGTACTTC.

Only a few counts were recorded for this clonotype. The V gene is TRBV12-3 or TRBV12-4, the J gene TRBJ2-7; D is perhaps TRBD1 (6 bases). The CDR3 is 15 amino acids. V shed 4 bases and J shed 3 bases, with 16 bases lying between them. Here the CDR3 DNA reads TGTGCCAGCAGTTCCGCCGGGACACTACTCTACGAGCAGTACTTC. It codes for CASSSAGTLLYEQYF.

CDR3 loop: CASSLVGFGVGISYEQYF. The CDR3, as DNA: TGTGCCAGCAGCTTAGTCGGGTTTGGGGTCGGGATCTCCTACGAGCAGTACTTC. V usage is TRBV7-6 and J usage is TRBJ2-7, with D possibly matching TRBD2 (5 bases). This CDR3 contains 18 residues. Trimming removed 1 base from V and 0 bases from J, with 19 bases in between. CDR1 is SGHVS, CDR2 FNYEAQ, per germline.

The table lists this clonotype with a few counts. V is TRBV15 and J is TRBJ2-4, with D tentatively TRBD2 (5 bases). The CDR3 totals 16 residues. V dropped 5 bases and J dropped 0 bases, with 14 bases sitting between them. Germline assignment: CDR1 LNHNV and CDR2 YYDKDF (reference sequence). CDR3 residues: CATSGGGTLAKNIQYF. As DNA, the CDR3 is TGTGCCACCAGCGGTGGAGGTACTTTAGCCAAAAACATTCAGTACTTC.

This rearrangement joins TRBV29-1 to TRBJ2-7; D perhaps matches TRBD1 (6 bases). This CDR3 is built from 16 residues. Germline assignment: CDR1 SQVTM and CDR2 ANQGSEA. Trimming removed 5 bases at V and 2 bases at J, with 22 bases between. The CDR3 is CSVWVQTGTPPYEQYF. CDR3 nucleotide sequence: TGCAGCGTTTGGGTCCAGACCGGGACACCCCCCTACGAGCAGTACTTC.

The chain carries TRBV15 and TRBJ2-7; TRBD1 or TRBD2 may be the D gene (6 bases each). Germline CDR1 is LNHNV and CDR2 is YYDKDF (reference sequence). The CDR3 totals 14 residues. Trimming cost V 1 base and J 2 bases, with 9 bases left between them. The CDR3 reads CATSRGGTTYEQYF. The CDR3 DNA reads TGTGCCACCAGCAGAGGCGGGACAACCTACGAGCAGTACTTC.

This clonotype was detected many times. This rearrangement joins TRBV12-3 or TRBV12-4 to TRBJ2-7, with D perhaps matching TRBD2 (6 bases). Trimming left V 2 bases short and J 5 bases short, with 13 bases between. The CDR3 runs 14 residues. The CDR3 bases are TGTGCCAGCAGTTTAACCGGGAGTCGCAACGAGCAGTACTTC. Its translation: CASSLTGSRNEQYF.

The rearrangement uses TRBV12-3 or TRBV12-4 and TRBJ2-7; D remains ambiguous. This CDR3 comprises 12 residues. V was clipped by 8 bases and J by 7 bases, with 15 bases between them. The DNA of the CDR3 is TGTGCCAGCCGACCCTCATCGTGGGAGCAGTACTTC. This encodes CASRPSSWEQYF.

The V gene is TRBV7-3, the J gene TRBJ2-1; possible D gene TRBD2, 5 bases. Germline values: CDR1 SGHTA, CDR2 FQGTGA. Trimming pared 3 bases from V and 4 bases from J, leaving 19 bases between. The CDR3 sequence is 17 residues long. In nucleotides, the CDR3 is TGTGCCAGCAGCTTGTCGTCTAGCAAACCCTGGTACAATGAGCAGTTCTTC. It translates to CASSLSSSKPWYNEQFF.

The sample holds one count of this clonotype. The chain links TRBV27 to TRBJ2-1, with TRBD2 matching 10 bases. Germline-derived CDR1 and CDR2 are MNHEY and SMNVEV (reference sequence). V lost 1 base and J lost 8; bases outside the gene matches: 8. CDR3 length: 16 amino acids. This chain's CDR3 is CASSLWIGTSVDEQFF. In DNA, the CDR3 is TGTGCCAGCAGTTTATGGATAGGGACTAGCGTCGATGAGCAGTTCTTC.

J is TRBJ2-7 and V is TRBV12-3 or TRBV12-4, with 9 nucleotides matching TRBD2. J lost 9 bases, V lost 2 bases, and 11 bases had no gene match. The CDR3 is made up of 15 amino acids. As DNA, the CDR3 is TGTGCCAGCAGTTTATCGGCTAGCGGGGTTCTAAGGCAGTACTTC. This gives the protein CASSLSASGVLRQYF.

This clonotype was detected a few times. This chain links TRBV18 with TRBJ2-1, with D possibly being TRBD1 (6 bases). This CDR3 contains 15 residues. Per germline, CDR1 KGHSH and CDR2 LQKENI. Trimming shortened V by 4 bases and J by 7 bases, and 17 bases separated the two germline ends. The CDR3 DNA reads TGTGCCAGCTCACTCCTACGACAGGTGACGAATGAGCAGTTCTTC. It codes for CASSLLRQVTNEQFF.

In this sample, this clonotype turned up a few times. The V gene is TRBV12-3 or TRBV12-4, the J gene TRBJ2-5; 7 bases align to TRBD2. V shed 8 bases, J shed 5 bases, and the junction held 23 bases outside the gene matches. CDR3 length equals 18 residues. Written as DNA, the CDR3 is TGTGCCAGCGAAAAAGACCGGGACTACCCTCCAGGCGGTGAGACCCAGTACTTC. Residues: CASEKDRDYPPGGETQYF.

This chain links TRBV7-9 with TRBJ2-7, with D possibly matching TRBD2 (6 bases). Germline CDR1 and CDR2: SEHNR and FQNEAQ (reference sequence). The CDR3 has 14 residues. V was clipped by 1 base and J by 4 bases, with 11 bases between them. Here the CDR3 reads CASSLVGGQYEQYF. CDR3 DNA: TGTGCCAGCAGCTTAGTGGGAGGTCAATACGAGCAGTACTTC.

The genes are TRBV4-3 and TRBJ2-4; 8 bases fit TRBD1. The germline gives CDR1 LGHNA, CDR2 YSLEER. Unmatched junction bases numbered 9, after V lost 4 bases and J lost 7 bases. The CDR3 sequence is 15 residues long. This CDR3 reads CASSPVTTGVNIQYF. DNA for the CDR3: TGCGCCAGCAGCCCGGTGACGACAGGGGTGAACATTCAGTACTTC.